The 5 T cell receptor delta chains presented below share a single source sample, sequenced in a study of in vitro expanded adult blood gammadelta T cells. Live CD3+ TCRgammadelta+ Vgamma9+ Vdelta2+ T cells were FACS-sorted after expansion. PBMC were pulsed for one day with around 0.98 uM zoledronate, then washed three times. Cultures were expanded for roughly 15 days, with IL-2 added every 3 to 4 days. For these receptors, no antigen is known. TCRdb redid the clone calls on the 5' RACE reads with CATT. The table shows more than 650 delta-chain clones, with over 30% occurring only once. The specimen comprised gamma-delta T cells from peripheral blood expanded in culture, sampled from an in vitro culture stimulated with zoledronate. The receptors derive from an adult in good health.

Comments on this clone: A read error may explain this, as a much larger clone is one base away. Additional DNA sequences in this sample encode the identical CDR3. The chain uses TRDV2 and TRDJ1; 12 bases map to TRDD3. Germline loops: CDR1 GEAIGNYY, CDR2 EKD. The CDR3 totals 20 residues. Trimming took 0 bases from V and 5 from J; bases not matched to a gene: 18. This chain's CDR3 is CACDTGGLGDTHPMADKLIF. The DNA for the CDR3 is TGTGCCTGTGACACCGGTGGGCTGGGGGATACGCACCCTATGGCAGATAAACTCATCTTT.

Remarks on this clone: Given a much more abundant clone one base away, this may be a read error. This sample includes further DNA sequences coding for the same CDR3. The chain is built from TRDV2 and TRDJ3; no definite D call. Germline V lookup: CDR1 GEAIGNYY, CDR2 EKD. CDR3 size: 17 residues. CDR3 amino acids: CACDTAGRGRDTRQMFF. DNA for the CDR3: TGTGCCTGTGACACTGCGGGTCGAGGCCGGGACACTCGACAGATGTTTTTC.

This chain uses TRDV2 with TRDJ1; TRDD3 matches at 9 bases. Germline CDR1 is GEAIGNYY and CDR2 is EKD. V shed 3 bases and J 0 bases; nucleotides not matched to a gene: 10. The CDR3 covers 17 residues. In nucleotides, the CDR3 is TGTGCCTGTGACTCGATGACTGGGGGACCCAACACCGATAAACTCATCTTT. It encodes CACDSMTGGPNTDKLIF.

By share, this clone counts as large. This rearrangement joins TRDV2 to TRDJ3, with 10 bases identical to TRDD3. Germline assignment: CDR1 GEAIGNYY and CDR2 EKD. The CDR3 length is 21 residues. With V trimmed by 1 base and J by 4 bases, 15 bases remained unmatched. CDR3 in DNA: TGTGCCTGTGACACTTCGCATGGGGGATACACAGTCAAGTGGGACACCCGACAGATGTTTTTC. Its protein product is CACDTSHGGYTVKWDTRQMFF.

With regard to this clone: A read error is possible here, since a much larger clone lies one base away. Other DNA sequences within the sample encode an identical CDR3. CDR3: CACDTVKKDLGSDKLIF. The CDR3, as DNA: TGTGCCTGTGACACCGTAAAGAAAGACCTGGGATCTGATAAACTCATCTTT. The chain is built from TRDV2 and TRDJ1; D perhaps matches TRDD3 (5 bases). V dropped 0 bases and J dropped 5 bases, with 21 bases sitting between them. Germline loops: CDR1 GEAIGNYY, CDR2 EKD. This CDR3 has 17 residues.